The subject of this entry is one T cell receptor (beta chain). Synthetically made TCR analog templates were put into each PCR as spikes. Some clones are missing from TCRdb's copy, which holds only in-frame ones; the method was immunoSEQ multiplex PCR. Among 60,000 to 70,000 clones listed, about 81% were seen once. The sample comes from a study of PD-L1 blockade in urothelial cancer. As for the study in general: Patients commenced intravenous atezolizumab, 1,200 mg every 3 weeks, in the mid-2010s. A median approximately 140,000 T cells were found in blood samples.

As to time point: pretreatment peripheral blood. Patients' cancers were locally advanced or metastatic urothelial carcinomas. V gave up 4 bases and J gave up 5 bases, with 21 bases separating them. The CDR3 covers 16 residues. The germline CDR1 and CDR2 sequences are MGHRA and YSYEKL. Sequenced here: PBMCs, sampled around atezolizumab (anti-PD-L1) treatment. The chain is built from TRBV4-1 and TRBJ2-7; D is unresolved. This TCR derives from a man aged 70 or older with urothelial cancer. The CDR3 DNA follows: TGCGCCAGCAGCCCTGTCGGTGGCAGTCGGGTCCACGAGCAGTACTTC. Protein: CASSPVGGSRVHEQYF.